The next 28 T cell receptor beta chains were all read from a single sample in a study of immune heterogeneity within non-small cell lung tumors. Multiplex PCR amplified TCR beta CDR3 with 32 V and 13 J primers. TCRdb re-derived calls from the multiplex PCR reads in MiXCR, one entry per CDR3 protein. Among about 11,000 distinct CDR3 sequences, approximately 18% were seen once, and the ten largest hold approximately 4%. Bulk tumor genomic DNA, approximately 570 ng per sample, was the template. Biopsy collection occurred during surgery, with several far-apart biopsies per primary tumor. Patients underwent curative surgery for untreated, newly diagnosed non-small cell lung cancer. Sequencing input: lung tumor tissue. These TCRs come from a man in his sixties with non-small cell lung cancer.

This clonotype is medium-sized in the sample. The J gene is TRBJ2-7, the V gene TRBV20-1, with D maybe TRBD2 (6 bases). The CDR3 contains 11 residues. V was trimmed by 6 bases and J by 6 bases, leaving 12 bases between them. Germline V CDR1 and CDR2: DFQATT, SNEGSKA (reference sequence). This CDR3 is CSAQRAAEQYF. Here the CDR3 DNA reads TGCAGTGCGCAGCGGGCTGCCGAGCAGTACTTC.

This clonotype is medium-sized (0.01 to 0.1%) in the sample. V and J are TRBV12-3 or TRBV12-4 and TRBJ2-5, with D perhaps matching TRBD1 (5 bases). There are 14 residues in the CDR3. V lost 0 bases to trimming and J lost 5 bases, with 10 bases between them. The CDR3 sequence is CASSLAGARETQYF. The DNA of the CDR3 is TGTGCCAGCAGTTTAGCAGGGGCGCGGGAGACCCAGTACTTC.

This clonotype occurred many times. The chain recombines TRBV20-1 with TRBJ1-5; no firm D call. The CDR3 consists of 14 residues. From germline, CDR1 is DFQATT and CDR2 SNEGSKA (reference sequence). Trimming removed 3 bases from V and 1 base from J, with 10 bases in between. CDR3 loop: CSARTIESNQPQHF. The DNA for the CDR3 is TGCAGTGCTAGGACAATAGAAAGCAATCAGCCCCAGCATTTT.

This clonotype appeared a few times. The chain joins TRBV5-1 to TRBJ1-1; D unclear. The CDR3 runs 17 residues. The germline V gene encodes CDR1 SGHRS and CDR2 YFSETQ. V dropped 4 bases and J dropped 7 bases, with 26 bases sitting between them. Here the CDR3 reads CASSPPISRVGSHEAFF. The CDR3 DNA follows: TGCGCCAGCAGCCCCCCTATTTCCCGGGTCGGGTCCCATGAAGCTTTCTTT.

The V gene is TRBV2, the J gene TRBJ1-2; D not certain. CDR1 and CDR2 (germline): SNHLY, FYNNEI. The CDR3 runs 13 residues. The V and J ends lost 6 bases and 8 bases respectively, with 16 bases between them. CDR3 sequence reads: CASSLDMAHGYTF. DNA of the CDR3: TGTGCCAGCAGCCTCGACATGGCGCACGGCTACACCTTC.

V is TRBV3-1 and J is TRBJ2-1, with 9 bases that match TRBD2. Trimming removed 0 bases from V and 4 bases from J; junction bases left unmatched: 4. The CDR3 is made up of 16 amino acids. The germline CDR1 and CDR2 sequences are LGHDT and YNNKEL (reference sequence). The CDR3 region is CASSQDPAGGYNEQFF. The CDR3 DNA follows: TGTGCCAGCAGCCAAGATCCAGCGGGAGGTTACAATGAGCAGTTCTTC.

The table lists this clonotype with a few counts. This chain connects TRBV7-2 to TRBJ2-3; D not certain. Trimming pared 1 base from V and 4 bases from J, leaving 6 bases between. CDR3 length equals 13 residues. CDR1 is SGHTA and CDR2 is FQGNSA in the germline V gene. CDR3 DNA sequence: TGTGCCAGCAGCTTAGTGTTGGCAGATACGCAGTATTTT. Translating it yields CASSLVLADTQYF.

The rearrangement links TRBV5-1 to TRBJ1-2, with D possibly TRBD1 on 5 matching bases. Per the germline V gene, CDR1 is SGHRS and CDR2 is YFSETQ. The CDR3 covers 14 residues. Deletions cut 1 base from V and 14 bases from J, with 21 bases between. The CDR3 loop is CASSLYPGHPEGTF. The CDR3 bases are TGCGCCAGCAGCTTGTATCCCGGACACCCCGAGGGAACCTTC.

Of note for this clonotype: This may come from a read error, since a much larger clone is one base off. The V and J genes are TRBV20-1 and TRBJ1-1; D perhaps matches TRBD1 (5 bases). The CDR3 is 13 amino acids. Trimming cost V 4 bases and J 8 bases, with 17 bases left between them. The V gene's germline CDR1 is DFQATT and CDR2 SNEGSKA (reference sequence). CDR3 amino acids: CSATIQAPSEAFF. In DNA form, the CDR3 reads TGCAGTGCTACCATACAGGCCCCGTCCGAAGCTTTCTTT.

This clonotype is medium-sized in the sample. V is TRBV20-1 and J is TRBJ2-7; 9 bases are shared with TRBD1. This CDR3 is 14 amino acids long. Looked up from germline, CDR1 is DFQATT and CDR2 is SNEGSKA (reference sequence). Trimming cost V 0 bases and J 4 bases; bases outside gene matches: 4. The DNA of the CDR3 is TGCAGTGCTAGAGATGGGACAGGGTTTTACGAGCAGTACTTC. It codes for CSARDGTGFYEQYF.

This clonotype is categorized as medium-sized. The chain joins TRBV6-1 to TRBJ1-2; TRBD1 is a possible D gene (5 bases). The CDR3 covers 11 residues. Trimming pared 9 bases from V and 5 bases from J, leaving 10 bases between. The V gene's germline CDR1 is MNHNS and CDR2 SASEGT. CDR3 sequence reads: CASLGGYGYTF. CDR3 DNA sequence: TGTGCCAGTTTGGGGGGGTATGGCTACACCTTC.

This clonotype occurred many times. The chain is built from TRBV9 and TRBJ2-1, with 10 bases fitting TRBD2. V shed 2 bases and J 6 bases; nucleotides not matched to a gene: 5. This CDR3 has 15 residues. Germline-derived CDR1 and CDR2 are SGDLS and YYNGEE. The CDR3 region is CASSVGTSDTNEQFF. CDR3 DNA sequence: TGTGCCAGCAGCGTCGGGACTAGCGATACCAATGAGCAGTTCTTC.

In this sample, this clonotype is medium-sized. V usage is TRBV30 and J usage is TRBJ2-7; 9 bases align to TRBD2. The germline gives CDR1 GTSNPN, CDR2 SVGIG (reference sequence). With 2 bases clipped from V and 7 bases from J, the junction kept 12 bases outside the gene matches. The CDR3 is 15 amino acids. The CDR3 sequence: CAWSSVLAGRREQYF. CDR3 DNA: TGTGCCTGGAGTTCGGTCCTAGCGGGACGTCGGGAGCAGTACTTC. Full variable domain (remainder filled in from reference TRBV30 and TRBJ2-7): SQTIHQWPATLVQPVGSPLSLECTVEGTSNPNLYWYRQAAGRGLQLLFYSVGIGQISSEVPQNLSASRPQDRQFILSSKKLLLSDSGFYLCAWSSVLAGRREQYFGPGTRLTVT.

This clonotype is labeled medium-sized. This chain links TRBV12-3 or TRBV12-4 with TRBJ1-1; no firm D call. The CDR3 is 13 amino acids. Trimming pared 3 bases from V and 1 base from J, leaving 6 bases between. CDR3 loop: CASSFIANTEAFF. The CDR3 DNA is TGTGCCAGCAGTTTCATAGCGAACACTGAAGCTTTCTTT.

The CDR3, as DNA: TGCGCCAGCAGCTTTCCGACTAGCGGGAGCACAGATACGCAGTATTTT. Translation gives CASSFPTSGSTDTQYF. The chain joins TRBV5-1 to TRBJ2-3; 10 bases line up with TRBD2. Germline V CDR1 and CDR2: SGHRS, YFSETQ. This CDR3 is built from 16 residues. The V segment lost 2 bases and the J segment 0 bases; nucleotides outside the gene matches: 3.

A few counts support this clonotype. The chain recombines TRBV7-9 with TRBJ1-2; possible D gene TRBD1, 5 bases. With 4 bases removed from V and 4 bases from J, the gap between germline ends came to 7 bases. Germline CDR1 and CDR2: SEHNR and FQNEAQ (reference sequence). The CDR3 runs to 12 residues. In nucleotides, the CDR3 is TGTGCCAGCAGCTCCGACAGCTATGGCTACACCTTC. Translation gives CASSSDSYGYTF.

This clonotype was observed a handful of times. This rearrangement joins TRBV2 to TRBJ1-2, with D uncertain. This CDR3 region has 14 residues. Germline V lookup: CDR1 SNHLY, CDR2 FYNNEI. Trimming took off 10 bases at V and 3 bases at J, with 18 bases between the two ends. The CDR3 DNA reads as TGTGCCATCCAGAGCCACTCGGGGTACTATGGCTACACCTTC. This translates into CAIQSHSGYYGYTF.

In its sample, this clonotype ranks as medium-sized. This chain joins TRBV2 and TRBJ2-4; D is ambiguous. Between the trimmed V and J ends, which lost 6 bases and 8 bases, there was a span of 14 bases. The CDR3 spans 13 residues. The germline V gene has CDR1 SNHLY and CDR2 FYNNEI. CDR3 sequence reads: CASRTPEMDIQYF. CDR3 sequence (DNA): TGTGCCAGCAGGACCCCGGAGATGGACATTCAGTACTTC.

The gene calls are TRBV3-1 and TRBJ2-5, with 7 positions matching TRBD2. This CDR3 is 19 amino acids long. Germline V gene data show CDR1 as LGHDT and CDR2 as YNNKEL (reference sequence). V gave up 4 bases and J gave up 5 bases; unmatched junction bases: 22. The CDR3 loop reads CASSPKPGGGWAGVETQYF. In DNA, the CDR3 is TGTGCCAGCAGCCCGAAGCCGGGGGGTGGATGGGCTGGTGTGGAGACCCAGTACTTC.

This clonotype was found many times. V is TRBV20-1 and J is TRBJ1-5, with a tentative D call TRBD1 (6 bases). Germline CDR1 is DFQATT and CDR2 is SNEGSKA (reference sequence). The CDR3 is made up of 13 amino acids. The V end lost 3 bases, the J end lost 5 bases, and 11 bases lay between the germline ends. DNA for the CDR3: TGCAGTGCTAGTACAGGGAAATATCAGCCCCAGCATTTT. Translation: CSASTGKYQPQHF.

This clonotype has a count of ten or more. Here the CDR3 DNA reads TGTGCCAGCTCACCAGGGCAGGGTCGCACAGATACGCAGTATTTT. This translates into CASSPGQGRTDTQYF. The gene calls are TRBV18 and TRBJ2-3; D is perhaps TRBD1 (5 bases). V was cut by 2 bases and J by 1 base, with 10 bases left in between. The CDR3 is 15 amino acids. Germline CDR1 reads KGHSH; CDR2 reads LQKENI.

This clonotype is termed medium-sized (0.01 to 0.1%). The chain recombines TRBV14 with TRBJ2-3; TRBD1 or TRBD2 may be the D gene (5 bases each). CDR1 and CDR2 (germline): SGHDN, FVKESK. Trimming cost V 4 bases and J 2 bases, with 13 bases left between them. CDR3 length equals 15 residues. The CDR3 nucleotides read TGTGCCAGCAGCCTAAGGGACCCAGACACAGATACGCAGTATTTT. As protein: CASSLRDPDTDTQYF.

The rearrangement uses TRBV6-1 and TRBJ2-7, with D perhaps TRBD1 (6 bases). Trimming took 5 bases from V and 6 from J, leaving 17 bases between them. Germline lookup yields CDR1 MNHNS and CDR2 SASEGT. The CDR3 has 14 amino acids. The CDR3 spells CASSPWGLNLEQYF. CDR3 sequence (DNA): TGTGCCAGCAGTCCGTGGGGGCTGAATCTCGAGCAGTACTTC.

This clonotype was seen only a few times. The rearrangement joins TRBV20-1 to TRBJ2-1, with 9 bases identical to TRBD2. The CDR3 runs 14 residues. The germline V gene has CDR1 DFQATT and CDR2 SNEGSKA (reference sequence). The V segment lost 4 bases and the J segment 8 bases; nucleotides outside the gene matches: 9. CDR3: CSAKELAGIDEQFF. The CDR3 nucleotides read TGCAGTGCTAAGGAGCTAGCGGGAATCGATGAGCAGTTCTTC.

The CDR3 sequence is CASSYSNRQETQYF. The CDR3 region has the DNA TGTGCCAGCAGTTACTCGAACAGACAAGAGACCCAGTACTTC. The V and J genes are TRBV6-5 and TRBJ2-5; D unresolved. Trimming shortened V by 0 bases and J by 2 bases, and 7 bases separated the two germline ends. Germline V lookup: CDR1 MNHEY, CDR2 SVGAGI. This CDR3 contains 14 residues.

This clonotype is judged medium-sized. V gene TRBV6-1 combines with J gene TRBJ2-1; 7 nucleotides align to TRBD2. The CDR3 covers 16 residues. The V gene end was trimmed by 5 bases and the J gene end by 6 bases; junction bases not matched to a gene: 13. Germline V gene sequence: CDR1 MNHNS, CDR2 SASEGT. The CDR3 coding sequence is TGTGCCAGCAGTTCCAGGGACTACACCTCCGCCAATGAGCAGTTCTTC. Translating gives CASSSRDYTSANEQFF.

In the case of this clonotype: This clone may be a read error of a much larger clone one base away. The J gene is TRBJ1-6, the V gene TRBV30; D is unresolved. The CDR3 has 11 amino acids. V lost 6 bases and J 8 bases, leaving 8 bases between the germline ends. Germline V gene sequence: CDR1 GTSNPN, CDR2 SVGIG (reference sequence). The CDR3 bases are TGTGCCTGTAGGGAGGATTCACCCCTCCACTTT. Translating gives CACREDSPLHF.

This clonotype was seen a few times. The gene calls are TRBV10-3 and TRBJ2-1; 9 positions agree with TRBD2. The CDR3 loop spans 15 amino acids. J was trimmed by 4 bases and V by 6 bases; bases with no gene match: 7. Germline V CDR1 and CDR2: ENHRY, SYGVKD. For the CDR3, the DNA is TGTGCCATCAGACCGACTAGCGGATCTTACAATGAGCAGTTCTTC. Translating gives CAIRPTSGSYNEQFF.